This T cell receptor (beta chain) was recorded in a study of CD8 T cells in Susac syndrome. General observations from the study: It was acknowledged in the study that its TCR sequencing and HLA analysis involved a relatively small number of individuals.

Details on this clonotype: What it recognizes is unknown.

RNA, at roughly 0.45 to 1 ug, was reverse transcribed with random hexamers. TCRdb ran MiXCR on the immunoSEQ multiplex PCR reads and lists one entry per CDR3 protein. The sample shows 190,000 or so distinct CDR3 sequences, roughly 96% of them seen only once. Sequencing was done on a sample of CD4+ T cells from PBMCs. The TCR sequence derives from a human donor with multiple sclerosis.

The CDR3 DNA reads as TGCAGTGCTGCTGGACTGCTCCAAGAGACCCAGTACTTC. Protein: CSAAGLLQETQYF. The chain uses TRBV20-1 and TRBJ2-5; tentatively, D is TRBD2 (5 bases). The germline V gene has CDR1 DFQATT and CDR2 SNEGSKA (reference sequence). Trimming left V 5 bases short and J 1 base short, with 11 bases between. The CDR3 totals 13 residues.